Each of the 4 T cell receptor beta chains below was sequenced from the same sample in a study of spatial heterogeneity in lung cancer. Time point denoted: sample taken at primary tumor resection. TCRdb itself ran the 5' RACE reads through MiXCR, one entry per CDR3 protein. The sample has some 40,000 distinct CDR3 sequences; approximately 3.1% are singletons. This sample comprised normal lung tissue next to the tumor, obtained at surgery. The receptors here all came from a male donor with early-stage non-small cell lung cancer.

The table lists this clonotype with many counts. This rearrangement joins TRBV20-1 to TRBJ2-7; TRBD2 agrees at 8 bases. Trimming took 5 bases from V and 4 from J; bases not matched to a gene: 1. CDR3 length: 11 amino acids. CDR1 and CDR2 (germline): DFQATT, SNEGSKA (reference sequence). The CDR3 DNA reads as TGCAGTGCTGAGCGGGAGTACGAGCAGTACTTC. Its protein is CSAEREYEQYF.

The table lists this clonotype with many counts. This chain uses TRBV6-6 with TRBJ1-5; D possibly corresponds to TRBD1 (6 bases). Germline lookup yields CDR1 MNHNY and CDR2 SVGAGI (reference sequence). The CDR3 extends over 14 amino acids. Trimming removed 5 bases at V and 7 bases at J, with 15 bases between. The CDR3 DNA follows: TGTGCCAGCAGTGCACAGGGCCTGGAGCAGCCCCAGCATTTT. It yields the protein CASSAQGLEQPQHF.

This clonotype was counted at least ten times. This chain links TRBV20-1 with TRBJ1-1; D is possibly TRBD1 (5 bases). CDR3 length: 11 residues. Germline V gene data show CDR1 as DFQATT and CDR2 as SNEGSKA (reference sequence). Trimming shortened V by 4 bases and J by 7 bases, and 10 bases separated the two germline ends. The CDR3, as DNA: TGCAGTGCTAAGGCCGGACATGAAGCTTTCTTT. Its protein product is CSAKAGHEAFF.

This clonotype was counted at least ten times. V usage is TRBV28 and J usage is TRBJ1-3; D is undetermined. The V and J ends lost 3 bases and 1 base respectively, with 13 bases between them. The CDR3 is 16 residues long. Germline values: CDR1 MDHEN, CDR2 SYDVKM. CDR3 coding DNA: TGTGCCAGCAGTTTGCATACATTAACATCTGGAAACACCATATATTTT. Amino acid sequence: CASSLHTLTSGNTIYF.